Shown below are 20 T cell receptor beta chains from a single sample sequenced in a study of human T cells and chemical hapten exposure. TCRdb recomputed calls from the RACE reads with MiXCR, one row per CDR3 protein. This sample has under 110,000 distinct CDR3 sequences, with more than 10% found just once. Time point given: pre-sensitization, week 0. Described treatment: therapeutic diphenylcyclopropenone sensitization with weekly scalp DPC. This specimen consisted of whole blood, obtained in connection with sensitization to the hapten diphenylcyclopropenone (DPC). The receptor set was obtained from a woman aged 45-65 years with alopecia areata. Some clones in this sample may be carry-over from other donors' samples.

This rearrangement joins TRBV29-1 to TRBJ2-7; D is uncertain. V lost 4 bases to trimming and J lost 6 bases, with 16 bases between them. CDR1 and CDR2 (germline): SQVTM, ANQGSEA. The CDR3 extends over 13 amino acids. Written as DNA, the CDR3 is TGCAGCGTTGCGTTAAGTGGAGAAGGCGAGCAGTACTTC. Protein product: CSVALSGEGEQYF.

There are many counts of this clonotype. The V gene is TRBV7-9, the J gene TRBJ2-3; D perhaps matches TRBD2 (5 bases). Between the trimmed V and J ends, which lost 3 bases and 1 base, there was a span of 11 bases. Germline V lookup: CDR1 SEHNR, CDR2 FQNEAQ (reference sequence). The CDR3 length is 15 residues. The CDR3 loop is CASSFGRGGTDTQYF. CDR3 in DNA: TGTGCCAGCAGCTTCGGCCGGGGAGGCACAGATACGCAGTATTTT. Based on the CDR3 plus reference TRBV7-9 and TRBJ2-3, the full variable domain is DTGVSQNPRHKITKRGQNVTFRCDPISEHNRLYWYRQTLGQGPEFLTYFQNEAQLEKSRLLSDRFSAERPKGSFSTLEIQRTEQGDSAMYLCASSFGRGGTDTQYFGPGTRLTVL.

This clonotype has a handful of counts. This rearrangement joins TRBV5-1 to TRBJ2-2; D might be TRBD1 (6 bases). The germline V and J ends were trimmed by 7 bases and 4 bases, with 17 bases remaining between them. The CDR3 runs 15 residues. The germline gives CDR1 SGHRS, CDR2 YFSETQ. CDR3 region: CASEALSDSTGELFF. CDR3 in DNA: TGCGCCAGCGAGGCCTTATCGGACAGCACCGGGGAGCTGTTTTTT. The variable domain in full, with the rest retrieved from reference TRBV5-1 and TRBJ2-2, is KAGVTQTPRYLIKTRGQQVTLSCSPISGHRSVSWYQQTPGQGLQFLFEYFSETQRNKGNFPGRFSGRQFSNSRSEMNVSTLELGDSALYLCASEALSDSTGELFFGEGSRLTVL.

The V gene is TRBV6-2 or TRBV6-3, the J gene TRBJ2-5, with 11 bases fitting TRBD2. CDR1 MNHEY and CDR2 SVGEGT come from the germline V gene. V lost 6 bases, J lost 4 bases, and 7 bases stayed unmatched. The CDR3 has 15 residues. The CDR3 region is CASSQTGTSGETQYF. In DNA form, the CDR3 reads TGTGCCAGCAGCCAAACCGGGACTAGCGGAGAGACCCAGTACTTC.

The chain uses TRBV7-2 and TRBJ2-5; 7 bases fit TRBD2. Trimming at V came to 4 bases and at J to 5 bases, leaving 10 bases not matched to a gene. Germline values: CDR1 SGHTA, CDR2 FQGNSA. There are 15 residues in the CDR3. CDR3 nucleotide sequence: TGTGCCAGCAGCTCCGGGACTGGCGGGGGTGAGACCCAGTACTTC. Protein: CASSSGTGGGETQYF.

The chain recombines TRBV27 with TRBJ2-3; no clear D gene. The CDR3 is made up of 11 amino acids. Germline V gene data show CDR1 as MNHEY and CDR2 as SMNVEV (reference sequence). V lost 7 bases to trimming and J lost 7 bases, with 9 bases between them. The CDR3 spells CASTHLHTQYF. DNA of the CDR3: TGTGCCAGCACCCACTTGCATACGCAGTATTTT.

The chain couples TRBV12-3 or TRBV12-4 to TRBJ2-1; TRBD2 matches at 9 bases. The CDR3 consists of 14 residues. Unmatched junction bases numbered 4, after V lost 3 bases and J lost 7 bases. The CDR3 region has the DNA TGTGCCAGCAGTTTTGGCGGGAGGGCAAATGAGCAGTTCTTC. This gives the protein CASSFGGRANEQFF.

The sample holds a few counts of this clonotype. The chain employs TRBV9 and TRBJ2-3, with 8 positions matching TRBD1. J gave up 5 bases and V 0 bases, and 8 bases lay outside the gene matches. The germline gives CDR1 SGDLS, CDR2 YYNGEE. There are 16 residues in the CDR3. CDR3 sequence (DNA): TGTGCCAGCAGCGTAGGCACCGGGACAGGATTAGATACGCAGTATTTT. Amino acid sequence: CASSVGTGTGLDTQYF. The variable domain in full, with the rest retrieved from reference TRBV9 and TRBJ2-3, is DSGVTQTPKHLITATGQRVTLRCSPRSGDLSVYWYQQSLDQGLQFLIQYYNGEERAKGNILERFSAQQFPDLHSELNLSSLELGDSALYFCASSVGTGTGLDTQYFGPGTRLTVL.

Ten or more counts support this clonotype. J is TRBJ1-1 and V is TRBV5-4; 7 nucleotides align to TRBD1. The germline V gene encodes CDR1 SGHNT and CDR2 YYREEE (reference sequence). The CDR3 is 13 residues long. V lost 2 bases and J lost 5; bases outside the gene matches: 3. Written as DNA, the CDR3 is TGTGCCAGCAGCTTTGGGACAGCAACTGAAGCTTTCTTT. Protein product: CASSFGTATEAFF. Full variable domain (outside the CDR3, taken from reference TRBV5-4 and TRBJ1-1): ETGVTQSPTHLIKTRGQQVTLRCSSQSGHNTVSWYQQALGQGPQFIFQYYREEENGRGNFPPRFSGLQFPNYSSELNVNALELDDSALYLCASSFGTATEAFFGQGTRLTVV.

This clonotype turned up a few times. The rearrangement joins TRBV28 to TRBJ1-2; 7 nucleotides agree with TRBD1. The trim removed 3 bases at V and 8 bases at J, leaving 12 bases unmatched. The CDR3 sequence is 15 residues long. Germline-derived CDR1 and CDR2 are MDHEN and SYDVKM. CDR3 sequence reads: CASSLDRPTWVGYTF. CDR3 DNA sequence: TGTGCCAGCAGTTTGGACAGGCCAACCTGGGTCGGCTACACCTTC.

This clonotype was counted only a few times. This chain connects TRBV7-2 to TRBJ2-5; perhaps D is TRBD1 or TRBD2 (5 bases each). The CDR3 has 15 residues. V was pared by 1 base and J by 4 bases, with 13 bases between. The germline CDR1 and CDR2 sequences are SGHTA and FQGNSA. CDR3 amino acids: CASSLVSGSRETQYF. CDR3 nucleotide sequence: TGTGCCAGCAGCTTAGTATCAGGGAGTCGAGAGACCCAGTACTTC. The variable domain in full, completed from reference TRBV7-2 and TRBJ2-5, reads GAGVSQSPSNKVTEKGKDVELRCDPISGHTALYWYRQSLGQGLEFLIYFQGNSAPDKSGLPSDRFSAERTGGSVSTLTIQRTQQEDSAVYLCASSLVSGSRETQYFGPGTRLLVL.

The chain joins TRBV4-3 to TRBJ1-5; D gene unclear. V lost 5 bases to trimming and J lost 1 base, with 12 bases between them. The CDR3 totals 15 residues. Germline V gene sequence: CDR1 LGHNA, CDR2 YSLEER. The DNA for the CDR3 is TGCGCCAGCAGCTCCCAGCTCGGGAGCAATCAGCCCCAGCATTTT. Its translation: CASSSQLGSNQPQHF.

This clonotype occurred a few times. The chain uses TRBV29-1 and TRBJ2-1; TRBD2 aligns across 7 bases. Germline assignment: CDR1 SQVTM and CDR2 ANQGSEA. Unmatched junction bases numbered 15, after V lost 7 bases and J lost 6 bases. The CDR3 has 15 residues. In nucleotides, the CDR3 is TGCAGCGCCCGGGGGGTGACCCAATTTGGCAATGAGCAGTTCTTC. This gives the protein CSARGVTQFGNEQFF.

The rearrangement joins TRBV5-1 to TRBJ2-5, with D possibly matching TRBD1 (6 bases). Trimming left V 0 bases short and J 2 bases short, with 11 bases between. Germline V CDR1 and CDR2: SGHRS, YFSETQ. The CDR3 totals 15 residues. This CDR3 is CASSLGDIPQETQYF. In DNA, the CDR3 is TGCGCCAGCAGCTTGGGGGACATCCCACAAGAGACCCAGTACTTC.

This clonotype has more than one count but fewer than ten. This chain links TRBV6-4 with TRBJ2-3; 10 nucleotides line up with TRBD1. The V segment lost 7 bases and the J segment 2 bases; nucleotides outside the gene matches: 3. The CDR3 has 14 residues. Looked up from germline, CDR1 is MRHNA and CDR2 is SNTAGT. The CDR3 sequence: CASKGTGDTDTQYF. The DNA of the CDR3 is TGTGCCAGCAAAGGGACAGGGGACACAGATACGCAGTATTTT.

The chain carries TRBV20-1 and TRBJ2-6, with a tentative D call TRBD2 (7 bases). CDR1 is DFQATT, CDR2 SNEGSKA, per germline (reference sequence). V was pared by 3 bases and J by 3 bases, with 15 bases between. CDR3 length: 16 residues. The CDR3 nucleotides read TGCAGTGCTAGCGGTGCGGGGGCTGTTGGGGCCAACGTCCTGACTTTC. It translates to CSASGAGAVGANVLTF.

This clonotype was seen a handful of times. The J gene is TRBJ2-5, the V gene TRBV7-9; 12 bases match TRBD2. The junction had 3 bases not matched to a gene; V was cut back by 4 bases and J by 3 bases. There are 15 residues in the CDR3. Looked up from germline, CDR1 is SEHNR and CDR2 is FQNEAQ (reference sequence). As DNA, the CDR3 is TGTGCCAGCAGCTCCCCTAGCGGGGGGGAAGAGACCCAGTACTTC. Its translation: CASSSPSGGEETQYF.

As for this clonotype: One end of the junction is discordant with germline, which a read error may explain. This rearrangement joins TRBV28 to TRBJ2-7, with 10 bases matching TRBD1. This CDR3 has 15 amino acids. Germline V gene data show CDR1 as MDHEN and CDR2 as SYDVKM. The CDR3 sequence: CASSGPGTGAYKQYF. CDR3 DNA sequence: TGTGCCAGCAGTGGGCCCGGGACAGGGGCCTACAAGCAGTACTTC.

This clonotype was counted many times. The CDR3 loop is CASSQEANSGYSNSPLHF. The DNA of the CDR3 is TGTGCCAGCAGCCAAGAGGCGAATTCAGGGTACAGCAATTCACCCCTCCACTTT. This chain uses TRBV4-2 with TRBJ1-6; D might be TRBD1 (5 bases). Per the germline V gene, CDR1 is LGHNA and CDR2 is YNFKEQ. This CDR3 comprises 18 residues. Trimming left V 0 bases short and J 7 bases short, with 19 bases between.

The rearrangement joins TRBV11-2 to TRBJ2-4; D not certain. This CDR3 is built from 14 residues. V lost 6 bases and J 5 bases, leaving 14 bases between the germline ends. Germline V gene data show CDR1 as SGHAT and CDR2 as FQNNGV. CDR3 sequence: CASRLQRVQNIQYF. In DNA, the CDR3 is TGTGCCAGCAGGCTTCAGAGAGTTCAAAACATTCAGTACTTC.